The entry that follows covers one TCR beta chain sequence. Its antigen is unidentified. V was cut by 9 bases and J by 0 bases, with 12 bases left in between. Per germline, CDR1 MDHEN and CDR2 SYDVKM. The CDR3 has 15 amino acids. These data are taken from a study of long-term antiretroviral therapy in people with HIV. Run at survey level, the immunoSEQ assay was version v3.0. Using immunoSEQ multiplex PCR, the repertoire was profiled, and TCRdb retains in-frame clones only, with some absent. Here the sample spans around 16,000 clones, 77% being singletons. Overall study results and limits: Following ART, diversity rose but still fell short of transplant donor controls. ART adherence, viral resistance and therapy changes went unrecorded. Drawn between the mid-2000s and the late 2010s, the blood was possibly obtained under older ART regimens.

This chain joins TRBV28 and TRBJ2-6; TRBD2 is a possible D gene (5 bases). This material consisted of unsorted PBMCs, taken 2.1 years after starting antiretroviral therapy. The receptor's source is a man in his forties with HIV. This chain's CDR3 is CASNSAVSGANVLTF. The CDR3, as DNA: TGTGCCAGTAACTCAGCGGTCTCTGGGGCCAACGTCCTGACTTTC.